This T cell receptor beta chain was identified in a study of blood T cell repertoires in COVID-19. CDR1 is GTSNPN and CDR2 is SVGIG in the germline V gene (reference sequence). The length of the CDR3 is 13 residues. Trimming left V 0 bases short and J 7 bases short, with 10 bases between. Sequencing used immunoSEQ multiplex PCR; TCRdb keeps in-frame clones, though not all of them. Of fewer than 350,000 clones in the sample, roughly 89% are singletons; the top ten hold about 1.7%. The source of this sequence is a woman in her thirties or forties who had recovered from COVID-19. Sequencing was done on a sample of PBMCs or T cells enriched from blood (not recorded which). This rearrangement joins TRBV30 to TRBJ1-5; D remains unclear. In nucleotides, the CDR3 is TGTGCCTGGAGTGTATCAGGTAACCAGCCCCAGCATTTT. This sequence encodes CAWSVSGNQPQHF.